The 10 T cell receptor beta chains presented below share a single source sample, sequenced in a study of regulatory T cells in long-lasting Graves disease. Construction of TCR beta libraries relied on iRepertoire HTBI primers and on Arm-PCR targeting CDR3 regions. One entry per CDR3 protein results from TCRdb running MiXCR on the multiplex PCR reads. Of hundreds of thousands of distinct CDR3 sequences in the sample, around 15% are singletons; the top ten hold 25%. Specified time point: newly diagnosed GD, antithyroid drugs for less than 3 months. Construction of the TCR library relied on RNA isolated from PBMCs. These sequences were also reported in another study, on T cells in Graves' hyperthyroidism and ophthalmopathy.

Sequenced material: peripheral blood mononuclear cells (PBMCs), taken at new diagnosis, from a patient treated with antithyroid drugs. The receptors derive from a woman aged 35-60 years with Graves disease.

This clonotype was counted ten times or more. The junction and the germline gene differ at one end; a read error may be behind it. This chain joins TRBV3-1 and TRBJ2-1, with 9 bases aligning to TRBD2. The germline CDR1 and CDR2 sequences are LGHDT and YNNKEL (reference sequence). The CDR3 totals 14 residues. The CDR3 is CASMLAGSNNEQFF. The CDR3, as DNA: TGTGCCAGCATGCTAGCGGGGAGCAACAATGAACAGTTCTTC.

This clonotype has ten or more counts. V and J are TRBV4-1 and TRBJ1-1; D is unresolved. Trimming took 3 bases from V and 4 from J, leaving 9 bases between them. Germline CDR1 is MGHRA and CDR2 is YSYEKL. There are 13 residues in the CDR3. The CDR3 DNA sequence: TGCGCCAGCAGCCACCCGACGGGCACTGAAGCTTTCTTT. This codes for CASSHPTGTEAFF.

This clonotype came up many times. The V gene is TRBV18, the J gene TRBJ2-5; D perhaps matches TRBD2 (7 bases). The germline gives CDR1 KGHSH, CDR2 LQKENI. Trimming cost V 6 bases and J 4 bases, with 15 bases left between them. The CDR3 contains 14 residues. The DNA of the CDR3 is TGTGCCAGCTCCCAACGGGGGGCGCGAGAGACCCAGTACTTC. Translating it yields CASSQRGARETQYF.

This clonotype was found a few times. J is TRBJ2-1 and V is TRBV7-3; 8 bases line up with TRBD2. CDR3 length: 16 amino acids. Germline loops: CDR1 SGHTA, CDR2 FQGTGA. V dropped 5 bases and J dropped 6; count of bases not matched to a gene: 12. CDR3 in DNA: TGTGCCAGCAGCCCCGAGACTAGCGAGCCAGCCAATGAGCAGTTCTTC. It is translated as CASSPETSEPANEQFF.

At least ten counts were recorded for this clonotype. The chain recombines TRBV5-1 with TRBJ2-1, with TRBD1 matching over 8 bases. The CDR3 spans 15 residues. Trimming at V came to 0 bases and at J to 8 bases, leaving 7 bases not matched to a gene. The V gene's germline CDR1 is SGHRS and CDR2 YFSETQ. The CDR3 here is CASSLVGQGRDEQFF. The CDR3, as DNA: TGCGCCAGCAGCTTGGTAGGACAGGGACGAGATGAGCAGTTCTTC.

This clonotype appeared many times. V and J are TRBV12-5 and TRBJ2-3, with D perhaps assigned TRBD1 or TRBD2 (5 bases each). CDR3 length: 16 residues. Trimming shortened V by 5 bases and J by 0 bases, and 15 bases separated the two germline ends. Germline V gene lookup returns CDR1 LGHNT and CDR2 FRNRAP. This CDR3 reads CASGPGTGASTDTQYF. CDR3 nucleotide sequence: TGTGCTAGTGGTCCCGGGACGGGTGCTAGCACAGATACGCAGTATTTT. The full variable domain, rest sourced from reference TRBV12-5 and TRBJ2-3, is DARVTQTPRHKVTEMGQEVTMRCQPILGHNTVFWYRQTMMQGLELLAYFRNRAPLDDSGMPKDRFSAEMPDATLATLKIQPSEPRDSAVYFCASGPGTGASTDTQYFGPGTRLTVL.

There are a few counts of this clonotype. V usage is TRBV19 and J usage is TRBJ2-5; 7 bases line up with TRBD2. V shed 4 bases, J shed 4 bases, and the junction held 9 bases outside the gene matches. The CDR3 has 15 amino acids. The germline gives CDR1 LNHDA, CDR2 SQIVND (reference sequence). Here the CDR3 DNA reads TGTGCCAGTAGTACAGGAGGTGGCGGGGGAGAGACCCAGTACTTC. This sequence encodes CASSTGGGGGETQYF.

This clonotype has a handful of counts. The chain couples TRBV4-1 to TRBJ1-1; D is perhaps TRBD1 (5 bases). V was pared by 4 bases and J by 4 bases, with 22 bases between. This CDR3 comprises 17 residues. The germline CDR1 and CDR2 sequences are MGHRA and YSYEKL. The CDR3 DNA reads TGCGCCAGCAGCCGGAACCGGGACCCTGGTTCGGGCACTGAAGCTTTCTTT. Its translation: CASSRNRDPGSGTEAFF.

This clonotype was picked up many times. The chain uses TRBV3-1 and TRBJ2-3; 7 nucleotides agree with TRBD1. The trim removed 6 bases at V and 6 bases at J, leaving 9 bases unmatched. This CDR3 is built from 14 residues. CDR1 LGHDT and CDR2 YNNKEL come from the germline V gene (reference sequence). The CDR3 sequence: CASSLGQVMDTQYF. CDR3 DNA sequence: TGTGCCAGCAGTCTCGGACAGGTAATGGATACGCAGTATTTT.

This clonotype was seen many times. The chain links TRBV11-1 to TRBJ2-2; TRBD1 matches 7 bases. This CDR3 is built from 15 residues. Losses at the gene ends were 5 bases for V and 3 bases for J; bases not matched to a gene: 6. In germline, CDR1 is SGHAT, CDR2 FQDESV (reference sequence). In nucleotides, the CDR3 is TGTGCCAGCAGCGCCGGGACAGTTGACACCGGGGAGCTGTTTTTT. Translating gives CASSAGTVDTGELFF.